The 10 T cell receptor beta chains reported below all come from one sample, sequenced in a study of shared clonotypes between healthy human individuals (dated by TCRdb to between 2020 and 2021). The library came from the immunoSEQ multiplex PCR assay. Entries here come from immuneACCESS through TCRdb and include only in-frame sequences with V and J called. Some clones fail to appear in such tables; in the studies checked, an unresolved V gene covers under half of the shortfall, and the cause of the remainder is unknown. The sample profile shows over 850,000 clones; around three quarters of them were found once. 0.5% to 0.6% of the sample is in the top ten clones. The sample comprised memory CD4+ T cells from PBMCs. The cell subset or site label corresponds to: CD45RA-negative fraction. The receptors originated from a man aged 18-30 years in good health. Some clones in this sample may be carry-over from other donors' samples.

The gene calls are TRBV10-1 and TRBJ2-1; 14 nucleotides line up with TRBD2. This CDR3 region has 13 residues. Germline trimming cut 8 bases from V and 6 bases from J; bases unmatched to any gene: 0. Germline V gives CDR1 WNHNN, CDR2 SYGVQD (reference sequence). The CDR3 DNA is TGCGCCAGCGGGACTAGCGGGAGCAATGAGCAGTTCTTC. Translated: CASGTSGSNEQFF.

A word on this clone: Distinct nucleotide sequences in the sample also encode this CDR3. The chain combines TRBV5-1 with TRBJ2-3; D is uncertain. The ends were cut back, 0 bases at V and 3 bases at J, with 8 bases in the middle. This CDR3 contains 14 residues. In germline, CDR1 is SGHRS, CDR2 YFSETQ. The CDR3 here is CASSLVSGTDTQYF. The CDR3 DNA follows: TGCGCCAGCAGCTTGGTTTCGGGTACAGATACGCAGTATTTT.

CDR3 protein: CASSSQGGRGELFF. CDR3 sequence (DNA): TGTGCCAGCAGCTCCCAGGGGGGCCGCGGGGAGCTGTTTTTT. The chain links TRBV7-3 to TRBJ2-2, with TRBD1 as a possible D gene (7 bases). The germline CDR1 and CDR2 sequences are SGHTA and FQGTGA. V gave up 4 bases and J gave up 7 bases, with 13 bases separating them. This CDR3 has 14 amino acids.

V and J are TRBV6-5 and TRBJ1-1; possibly TRBD1 for D (5 bases). The CDR3 consists of 12 residues. The germline CDR1 and CDR2 sequences are MNHEY and SVGAGI. Trimming took off 8 bases at V and 4 bases at J, with 11 bases between the two ends. The CDR3, as DNA: TGTGCCAGCCGGGGGGGGTTCACTGAAGCTTTCTTT. Translation gives CASRGGFTEAFF.

This clone showed up just once. This chain uses TRBV6-6 with TRBJ1-1, with D possibly matching TRBD1 (6 bases). The CDR3 is 13 residues long. With 6 bases removed from V and 11 bases from J, the gap between germline ends came to 19 bases. The germline CDR1 and CDR2 sequences are MNHNY and SVGAGI (reference sequence). CDR3 nucleotide sequence: TGTGCCAGCAGGGATTCAGGGGATGAAACGGCTTTCTTT. Translated: CASRDSGDETAFF.

Comment on this clone: The sample carries other DNA sequences with the same CDR3. This chain joins TRBV28 and TRBJ2-7, with 7 positions matching TRBD1. The germline V gene encodes CDR1 MDHEN and CDR2 SYDVKM. The ends lost 4 bases at V and 2 bases at J; junction bases unmatched: 5. The CDR3 totals 14 residues. The CDR3 sequence is CASSSGGRAYEQYF. CDR3 bases: TGTGCCAGCAGTTCAGGGGGAAGGGCCTACGAGCAGTACTTC.

The rearrangement uses TRBV5-5 and TRBJ1-3; D not certain. The CDR3 is made up of 14 amino acids. Germline CDR1 and CDR2: SGHKS and YYEKEE (reference sequence). The V and J ends lost 0 bases and 8 bases respectively, with 12 bases between them. CDR3 sequence (DNA): TGTGCCAGCAGCTTGGCCTATGGGGAGGACACCATATATTTT. Its protein product is CASSLAYGEDTIYF.

The chain joins TRBV5-8 to TRBJ2-7, with TRBD2 matching 7 bases. V shed 3 bases and J 4 bases; nucleotides not matched to a gene: 10. Per the germline V gene, CDR1 is SGHTS and CDR2 is YDEGEE. The CDR3 has 15 residues. In DNA form, the CDR3 reads TGTGCCAGCAGCTGGTCCGGGACTACCCGATACGAGCAGTACTTC. Translating gives CASSWSGTTRYEQYF.

This clone showed up just once. The rearrangement uses TRBV6-5 and TRBJ1-1, with TRBD1 as a possible D gene (6 bases). This CDR3 has 15 amino acids. V was pared by 4 bases and J by 4 bases, with 16 bases between. Per the germline V gene, CDR1 is MNHEY and CDR2 is SVGAGI. CDR3 bases: TGTGCCAGCAGTTCCGTGACGGGGGGCATCACTGAAGCTTTCTTT. Translating gives CASSSVTGGITEAFF.

The chain combines TRBV30 with TRBJ1-4; D is unclear. The CDR3 runs to 10 residues. CDR1 and CDR2 from the germline V gene are GTSNPN and SVGIG (reference sequence). V shed 6 bases and J shed 8 bases, with 7 bases lying between them. CDR3 region: CACAGEKLFF. In DNA, the CDR3 is TGTGCCTGTGCGGGCGAAAAACTGTTTTTT.